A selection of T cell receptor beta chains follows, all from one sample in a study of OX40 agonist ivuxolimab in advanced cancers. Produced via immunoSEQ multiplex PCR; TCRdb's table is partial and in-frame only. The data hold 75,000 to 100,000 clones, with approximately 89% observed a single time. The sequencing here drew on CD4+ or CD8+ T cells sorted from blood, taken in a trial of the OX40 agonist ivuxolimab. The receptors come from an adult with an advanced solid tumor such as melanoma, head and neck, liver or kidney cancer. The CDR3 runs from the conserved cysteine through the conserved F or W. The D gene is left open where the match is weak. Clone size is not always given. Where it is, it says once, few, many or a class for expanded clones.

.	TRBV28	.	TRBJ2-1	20	TGTGCCAGCAGTTTCGGAAGGGGCAGGGGATATCAGGGTTCCTACAATGAGCAGTTCTTC	CASSFGRGRGYQGSYNEQFF
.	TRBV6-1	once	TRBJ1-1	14	TGTGCCAGCAGTGATGAACGGGTGAACACTGAAGCTTTCTTT	CASSDERVNTEAFF
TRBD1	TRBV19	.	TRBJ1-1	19	TGTGCCAGTAGTCTCTTCGGCCGGGACAGGGGAGTCAAGAACACTGAAGCTTTCTTT	CASSLFGRDRGVKNTEAFF
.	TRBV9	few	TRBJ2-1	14	TGTGCCAGCAGCGTAGTACCCAGGGACAATGAGCAGTTCTTC	CASSVVPRDNEQFF
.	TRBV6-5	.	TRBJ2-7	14	TGTGCCAGCAGCCGGGACTCCGTTGGGTACGAGCAGTACTTC	CASSRDSVGYEQYF
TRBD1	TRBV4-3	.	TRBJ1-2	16	TGCGCCAGCAGCCATGGGGGCTACGGGACAGTCTATGGCTACACCTTC	CASSHGGYGTVYGYTF
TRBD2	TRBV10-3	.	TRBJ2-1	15	TGTGCCATCAGACCTACTAGCGGGAGTCAGGATGAGCAGTTCTTC	CAIRPTSGSQDEQFF
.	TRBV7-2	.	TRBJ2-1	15	TGTGCCAGCAGCTTAACGAGAGGGCCCTACAATGAGCAGTTCTTC	CASSLTRGPYNEQFF
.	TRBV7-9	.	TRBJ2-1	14	TGTGCCAGCAGCTTAGTGTCGACCAACAATGAGCAGTTCTTC	CASSLVSTNNEQFF
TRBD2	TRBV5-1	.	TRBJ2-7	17	TGCGCCAGCAGCCTGGGACTAGCGGGAGTAAGGGGCTACGAGCAGTACTTC	CASSLGLAGVRGYEQYF
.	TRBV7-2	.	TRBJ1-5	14	TGTGCCAGCAGATTCTTGGGGGCTGGTCAGCCCCAGCATTTT	CASRFLGAGQPQHF
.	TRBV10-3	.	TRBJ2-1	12	TGTGCCATCAGTGCGGACTACGATGAGCAGTTCTTC	CAISADYDEQFF
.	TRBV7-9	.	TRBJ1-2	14	TGTGCCAGCAGCCTCGACGGCCGCTCCTATGGCTACACCTTC	CASSLDGRSYGYTF
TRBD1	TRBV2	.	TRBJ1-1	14	TGTGCCACTAAAGGACAGGGGGCGAGCACTGAAGCTTTCTTT	CATKGQGASTEAFF
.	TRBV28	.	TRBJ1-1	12	TGTGCCAGCAGTCCCGAAGACACTGAAGCTTTCTTT	CASSPEDTEAFF
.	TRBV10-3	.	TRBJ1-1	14	TGTGCCATCAGTTCGGGGGCGCTGAACACTGAAGCTTTCTTT	CAISSGALNTEAFF
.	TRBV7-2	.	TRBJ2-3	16	TGTGCCAGCAGCTCGCGGGCGTCAGCGGCCACAGATACGCAGTATTTT	CASSSRASAATDTQYF
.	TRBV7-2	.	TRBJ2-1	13	TGTGCCAGCAGCTTAGTGAGCGTGGGTGAGCAGTTCTTC	CASSLVSVGEQFF
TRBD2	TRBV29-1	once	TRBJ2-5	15	TGCAGCGTTACCCAACTAGCGGGGGGACAAGAGACCCAGTACTTC	CSVTQLAGGQETQYF
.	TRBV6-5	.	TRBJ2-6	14	TGTGCCAGACATCTGGGAGCTGGGGCCAACGTCCTGACTTTC	CARHLGAGANVLTF
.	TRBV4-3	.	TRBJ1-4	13	TGCGCCAGCAGCCCTCAGGGTTTTGAAAAACTGTTTTTT	CASSPQGFEKLFF
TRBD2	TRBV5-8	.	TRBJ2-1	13	TGTGCCAGCAGCTTGGAGGCACTAGCGGAGCAGTTCTTC	CASSLEALAEQFF
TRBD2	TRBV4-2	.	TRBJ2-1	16	TGTGCCAGCAGCCATGGGGGAGGGAGGTCCTACAATGAGCAGTTCTTC	CASSHGGGRSYNEQFF
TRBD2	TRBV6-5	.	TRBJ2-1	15	TGTGCCAGCAGTTATGGGACTAGCGGCTACAATGAGCAGTTCTTC	CASSYGTSGYNEQFF
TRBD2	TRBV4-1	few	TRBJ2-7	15	TGCGCCAGCAGCCAATTGGCCGGACTAGCAAACGAGCAGTACTTC	CASSQLAGLANEQYF
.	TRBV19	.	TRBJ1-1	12	TGTGTTTCGGCAGGGAGAGTAACTGAAGCTTTCTTT	CVSAGRVTEAFF